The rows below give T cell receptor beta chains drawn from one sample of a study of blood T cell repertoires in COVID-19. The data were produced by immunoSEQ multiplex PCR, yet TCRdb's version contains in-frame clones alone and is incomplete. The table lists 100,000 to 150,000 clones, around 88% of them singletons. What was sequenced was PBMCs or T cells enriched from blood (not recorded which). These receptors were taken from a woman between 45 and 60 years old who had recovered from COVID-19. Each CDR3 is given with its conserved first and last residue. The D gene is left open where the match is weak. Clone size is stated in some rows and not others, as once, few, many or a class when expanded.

TGTGCCAGCAGTGAAGGAGGGGGCAGGAATCAGCCCCAGCATTTT	CASSEGGGRNQPQHF	TRBJ1-5	TRBV6-1	NA	TRBD1
TGCGCCAGCAGCGGGGGACAGGCCTACGAGCAGTACTTC	CASSGGQAYEQYF	TRBJ2-7	TRBV5-1	once	TRBD1
TGTGCCAGCAGCCCCAGGACAGGGACAAATTCACCCCTCCACTTT	CASSPRTGTNSPLHF	TRBJ1-6	TRBV9	NA	TRBD1
TGCGCCAGCAGCCAGACAGCAACTAATGAAAAACTGTTTTTT	CASSQTATNEKLFF	TRBJ1-4	TRBV4-1	NA	NA
TGTGCCAGCAGCCGTCAGGTGACCTATGGCTACACCTTC	CASSRQVTYGYTF	TRBJ1-2	TRBV7-9	once	NA
TGCGCCAGCAGCTTGGGCCCCGGGGGGGACAACTATGGCTACACCTTC	CASSLGPGGDNYGYTF	TRBJ1-2	TRBV5-1	few	NA
TGCGCCAGCAGCTTGGACACGGGGGCTAACTATGGCTACACCTTC	CASSLDTGANYGYTF	TRBJ1-2	TRBV5-1	NA	NA
TGTGCCAGCAGCGTAACCCACGGGGGGGCGAGCGGAAACACCATATATTTT	CASSVTHGGASGNTIYF	TRBJ1-3	TRBV9	few	NA
TGTGCCAGCAGCGTAAGCCAGGGGGATAGCTACTATGGCTACACCTTC	CASSVSQGDSYYGYTF	TRBJ1-2	TRBV9	few	TRBD1
TGTGCCAGCAGTGACTTGGATTTCCCAGATACGCAGTATTTT	CASSDLDFPDTQYF	TRBJ2-3	TRBV11-3	NA	NA
TGCGCCAGCAGCCCCGGGACAGGGGAGTCGGTCGGTGAAAAACTGTTTTTT	CASSPGTGESVGEKLFF	TRBJ1-4	TRBV5-1	once	TRBD1
TGTGCCAGCAGCCGATTACAGAGCTACGAGCAGTACTTC	CASSRLQSYEQYF	TRBJ2-7	TRBV7-2	NA	NA
TGTGCCAGCTCAGGACAGAAAAACATTCAGTACTTC	CASSGQKNIQYF	TRBJ2-4	TRBV7-9	NA	NA
TGTGCCAGCAGTTCGGGACTCTCATCCGGCGATGAGCAGTTCTTC	CASSSGLSSGDEQFF	TRBJ2-1	TRBV5-8	NA	NA
TGCGCCAGCAGCCCCAGGGGAAACTATGGCTACACCTTC	CASSPRGNYGYTF	TRBJ1-2	TRBV4-1	NA	NA
TGTGCCAGCTCACCGCGACAGAAAGAGACCCAGTACTTC	CASSPRQKETQYF	TRBJ2-5	TRBV18	NA	NA
TGTGCCAGCAGCTCGTCTCGGACAGGCGGTAGGGGCACCGGGGAGCTGTTTTTT	CASSSSRTGGRGTGELFF	TRBJ2-2	TRBV7-6	NA	TRBD1
TGTGCCAGCAGCTTAGGGACTGGCAATCAGCCCCAGCATTTT	CASSLGTGNQPQHF	TRBJ1-5	TRBV7-9	NA	NA
TGCGCCAGCAGCTTGGTGGACAGGGGGCGAACTGAAGCTTTCTTT	CASSLVDRGRTEAFF	TRBJ1-1	TRBV5-1	NA	TRBD1
TGTGCCAGCAGTGCGGTCCCGAACACTGAAGCTTTCTTT	CASSAVPNTEAFF	TRBJ1-1	TRBV27	NA	NA
TGTGCCAGCAGCTCAGGGGGGTGGTCCTACGAGCAGTACTTC	CASSSGGWSYEQYF	TRBJ2-7	TRBV5-6	NA	NA
TGTGCCAGCAGCAAATCTCGGGGGGCAGAATATCAGCCCCAGCATTTT	CASSKSRGAEYQPQHF	TRBJ1-5	TRBV27	NA	NA
TGTGCCAGCAGCTTGGGCGTTACAGGGGTGGTGAACATTCAGTACTTC	CASSLGVTGVVNIQYF	TRBJ2-4	TRBV5-5	NA	TRBD1
TGTGCCAGCAGCTTAGCACGGTCAACTAATGAAAAACTGTTTTTT	CASSLARSTNEKLFF	TRBJ1-4	TRBV7-9	NA	NA
TGCGCCAGCAGCTTGAGTCAGGGCGGGAGTACTGAAGCTTTCTTT	CASSLSQGGSTEAFF	TRBJ1-1	TRBV5-1	NA	NA
TGTGCCAGCAGCAATTACGGGTTCGGGTACGAGCAGTACTTC	CASSNYGFGYEQYF	TRBJ2-7	TRBV5-4	NA	NA
TGTGCCAGCAGTTACTACAGTCTTAGCGCTGAAGCTTTCTTT	CASSYYSLSAEAFF	TRBJ1-1	TRBV6-2/TRBV6-3	NA	NA
TGTGCCAGCAGTACAGTAGCGGGGGTCAATGAGCAGTTCTTC	CASSTVAGVNEQFF	TRBJ2-1	TRBV6-5	NA	TRBD2
TGTGCCAGCAGGGGGACAGGCCCCTCTACGACCCAGTACTTC	CASRGTGPSTTQYF	TRBJ2-5	TRBV6-5	NA	TRBD1
TGTGCCAGCTCACCGTTACAGGGGAGTGGGACTGAAGCTTTCTTT	CASSPLQGSGTEAFF	TRBJ1-1	TRBV18	NA	TRBD1
TGCGCCAGCAGCTTGGCAGGGCCGACCTCTACTAACTATGGCTACACCTTC	CASSLAGPTSTNYGYTF	TRBJ1-2	TRBV5-1	NA	NA
TGTGCCAGCGGCCCCAAAAACATTCAGTACTTC	CASGPKNIQYF	TRBJ2-4	TRBV2	NA	NA
TGTGCCAGCAGCGGGACAGTAAGGAATTCACCCCTCCACTTT	CASSGTVRNSPLHF	TRBJ1-6	TRBV5-6	NA	TRBD1
TGCGCCAGCAGCGCTCTGGGGACAGGGTCCAGCGAGCAGTACTTC	CASSALGTGSSEQYF	TRBJ2-7	TRBV5-1	NA	TRBD1
TGTGCCAGCAGTCCGGGGGAGGGTAGTCAGCCCCAGCATTTT	CASSPGEGSQPQHF	TRBJ1-5	TRBV2	NA	NA
TGTGCCAGCAGTTCCGGAGCGCTAGCGGGGCACGAGCAGTACTTC	CASSSGALAGHEQYF	TRBJ2-7	TRBV7-2	NA	TRBD2
TGTGCCAGCAGCTTAGTGAGGACAGGGGCCGAAGCTTTCTTT	CASSLVRTGAEAFF	TRBJ1-1	TRBV7-2	once	TRBD1
TGTGCCAGCAGTTACAGCGATATCGCTAGCGGGGGGACCGGGGAGCTGTTTTTT	CASSYSDIASGGTGELFF	TRBJ2-2	TRBV6-2/TRBV6-3	NA	TRBD2
TGTGCCAGCAGCCCCCTCCTGGGACAGCTTAGCTATGGCTACACCTTC	CASSPLLGQLSYGYTF	TRBJ1-2	TRBV3-1/TRBV3-2	NA	TRBD1